These T cell receptor beta chains were read from a single sample in a study of T cells in Graves' hyperthyroidism and ophthalmopathy. TCRdb redid the calling of the multiplex PCR reads with MiXCR, one entry per CDR3 protein. The table lists a few hundred thousand distinct CDR3 sequences, just under 15% of them singletons, with 32% in the top ten. Input material: blood. The receptors shown here come from a woman between 25 and 40 years old with Graves' hyperthyroidism. Both conserved end residues are part of each CDR3. A D gene is named only where the DNA matches it firmly. Size tells how often a clone was seen (once, few, many) or the class of an expanded clone, and some rows leave it out.

>many|TRBJ1-1|-|TRBV11-3
TGTGCCAGCAGCAAGACAGGTGAACACACTGAAGCTTTCTTT
CASSKTGEHTEAFF
>-|TRBJ2-5|TRBD2|TRBV20-1
TGCAGTGCTGGGGAAGCGGGGACTAGCGAGACGCAGTACTTC
CSAGEAGTSETQYF
>many|TRBJ1-6|-|TRBV6-1
TGTGCCAGCAGCGAAATAACAGGGCGGGATTCACCCCTCCACTTT
CASSEITGRDSPLHF
>many|TRBJ1-2|-|TRBV5-1
TGCGCCAGCAGCTTGGATTTGCTCCTCTATAACTATGGCTACACCTTC
CASSLDLLLYNYGYTF
>-|TRBJ2-7|-|TRBV5-8
TGTGCCAGCAGCTTGCCAGGGGACTCGGGCTACGAGCAGTACTTC
CASSLPGDSGYEQYF
>-|TRBJ2-5|TRBD2|TRBV7-2
TGTGCCAGCAGCTTAGTAATCGGCATAGGCAGGGAGGGCACCCAGTACTTC
CASSLVIGIGREGTQYF
>-|TRBJ1-3|TRBD1|TRBV27
TGTGCCAGCAGTTCAAGGGGGCCCACCGCTTCTGGAAACACCATATATTTT
CASSSRGPTASGNTIYF
>-|TRBJ1-1|-|TRBV6-1
TGTGCCAGCAGTTTTGAGCAGGGATCCTTGAACACTGAAGCTTTCTTT
CASSFEQGSLNTEAFF
>many|TRBJ2-2|-|TRBV4-2
TGTGCCAGCAGCCAAGAAGAGGTTAGAGGGGCCGGGGAGCTGTTTTTT
CASSQEEVRGAGELFF
>few|TRBJ1-5|TRBD1|TRBV7-2
TGTGCCAGCAGCTTAGCGGGACACAGGGGGTGGCGTCAGCCCCAGCATTTT
CASSLAGHRGWRQPQHF
>-|TRBJ1-6|-|TRBV9
TGTGCCAGCAGCGTAGTAGGGGAGCCTAATTCACCCCTCCACTTT
CASSVVGEPNSPLHF
>few|TRBJ2-7|TRBD1|TRBV30
TGTGCCTGGGCCCCAGGGGGCAGGTACGAGCAGTACTTC
CAWAPGGRYEQYF
>few|TRBJ2-1|-|TRBV9
TGTGCCAGCAGCGTAGGTCAGAATGCCTACAATGAGCAGTTCTTC
CASSVGQNAYNEQFF
>-|TRBJ1-1|-|TRBV11-1
TGTGCCAGCAGCTTAGTTGGGCAGTCGGAAGCTTTCTTT
CASSLVGQSEAFF
>few|TRBJ2-1|-|TRBV9
TGTGCCAGCAGCGTAGGCCCCAGATCGTCCTCCTACAATGAGCAGTTCTTC
CASSVGPRSSSYNEQFF
>many|TRBJ2-7|-|TRBV20-1
TGCAGTGCTAGAGATGCTGTCGCGGGGTTCGCAGACGAGCAGTACTTC
CSARDAVAGFADEQYF
>many|TRBJ2-5|TRBD1|TRBV28
TGTGCCAGCAGTTTAATCCGGGACAGCCAAGAGACCCAGTACTTC
CASSLIRDSQETQYF